This TCR beta chain was identified during a study of OX40 agonist ivuxolimab in advanced cancers. Across the study: Hepatocellular carcinoma, melanoma, renal cell or head and neck cancer was diagnosed in the dose-escalation patients. A mean age of around 60 years, range about 20 to 79, was recorded, and approximately 85% were male.

A word on this clone: Antigen unknown.

Whole-study results and caveats: Clones of CD4+ and CD8+ blood T cells grew by week 6 at doses of 0.1 to 3.0 mg/kg.

The germline gives CDR1 LNHNV, CDR2 YYDKDF (reference sequence). This CDR3 spans 12 amino acids. V was cut by 3 bases and J by 6 bases, with 6 bases left in between. Profiled with immunoSEQ multiplex PCR; TCRdb holds only in-frame clones, not every one. The table lists tens of thousands of clones, approximately 90% of them singletons. The sample was CD4+ or CD8+ T cells sorted from blood, taken in a trial of the OX40 agonist ivuxolimab. This TCR was recovered from an adult with an advanced solid tumor such as melanoma, head and neck, liver or kidney cancer. The chain is built from TRBV15 and TRBJ1-5; D is unresolved. CDR3 in DNA: TGTGCCACCAGCAGCCCAAGTCAGCCCCAGCATTTT. Its protein product is CATSSPSQPQHF.